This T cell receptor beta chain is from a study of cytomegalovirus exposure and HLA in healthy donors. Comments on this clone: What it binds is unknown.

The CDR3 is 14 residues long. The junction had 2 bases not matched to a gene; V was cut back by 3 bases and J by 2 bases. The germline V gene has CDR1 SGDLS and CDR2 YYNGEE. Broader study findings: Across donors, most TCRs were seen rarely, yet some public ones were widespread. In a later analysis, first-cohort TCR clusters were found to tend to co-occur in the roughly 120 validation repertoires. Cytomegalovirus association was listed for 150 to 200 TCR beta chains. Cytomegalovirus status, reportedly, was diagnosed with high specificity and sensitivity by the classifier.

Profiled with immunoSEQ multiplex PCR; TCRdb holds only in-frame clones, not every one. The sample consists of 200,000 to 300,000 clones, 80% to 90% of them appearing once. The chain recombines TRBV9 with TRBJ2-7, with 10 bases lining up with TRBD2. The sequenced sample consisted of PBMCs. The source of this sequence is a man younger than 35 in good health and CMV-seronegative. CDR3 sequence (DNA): TGTGCCAGCAGCGGTAGCGGGGGGACCTACGAGCAGTACTTC. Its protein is CASSGSGGTYEQYF.